This is a list of T cell receptor beta chains from one sample in a study of T cells after yellow fever vaccination. TCRdb processed the 5' RACE reads anew with MiXCR; each CDR3 protein has one entry. Altogether 120,000 or so distinct CDR3 sequences are present, 8% to 10% being singletons, with the ten largest covering roughly 40%. The source was CD8+ T cells sorted from PBMCs, collected on the day of the yellow fever booster vaccination. These receptors were obtained from a man between 18 and 29 years old who received the YFV17D yellow fever vaccine. CDR3s include the opening cysteine and the closing phenylalanine or tryptophan. A D gene is named only where the DNA matches it firmly. Only some rows state a clone size, as once, few, many or a class for expanded clones.

size	V	J	D	DNA	CDR3
few	TRBV2	TRBJ2-3	NA	TGTGCCAGCAGTGGGAGGGGGGAAAAGCGCACAGATACGCAGTATTTT	CASSGRGEKRTDTQYF
NA	TRBV7-6	TRBJ2-4	TRBD2	TGTGCCAGCAGCTTATTGGTAGCGGGGGGCCACGGCGGCAAAAACATTCAGTACTTC	CASSLLVAGGHGGKNIQYF
NA	TRBV12-3/TRBV12-4	TRBJ2-7	TRBD1	TGTGCCAGCGGACAGGGGAGCGAGCAGTACTTC	CASGQGSEQYF
many	TRBV4-2	TRBJ2-2	NA	TGTGCCAGCAGCCAAGCCTCCGCCGGGGTTTACGACACCGGGGAGCTGTTTTTT	CASSQASAGVYDTGELFF
many	TRBV27	TRBJ1-5	NA	TGTGCCAGCAGTTTTAGCCGGACTACCAATCAGCCCCAGCATTTT	CASSFSRTTNQPQHF
many	TRBV4-1	TRBJ1-2	NA	TGCGCCAGCAGCCAAGCGGGGGTTTCCTATGGCTACACCTTC	CASSQAGVSYGYTF
NA	TRBV25-1	TRBJ1-2	NA	TGTGCCAGCAGTGAACCGGGGGCGAATGGCTACACCTTC	CASSEPGANGYTF
many	TRBV20-1	TRBJ1-2	TRBD1	TGCAGTGCTAGAGATAGGGGACAGGGGTTGGATGGCTACACCTTC	CSARDRGQGLDGYTF
many	TRBV3-1	TRBJ2-3	TRBD2	TGTGCCAGCAGCCAAGAGGCCCGGGGGGACTCAGATACGCAGTATTTT	CASSQEARGDSDTQYF
NA	TRBV7-6	TRBJ2-1	NA	TGTGCCAGCAGCTCCCCCAATAGAGCGGGTGAGCAGTTCTTC	CASSSPNRAGEQFF
few	TRBV12-3/TRBV12-4	TRBJ2-1	NA	TGTGCCAGCAGCCGGATCAATGAGCAGTTCTTC	CASSRINEQFF
NA	TRBV7-8	TRBJ2-7	NA	TGTGCCAGCAGCATCGACAGTCCCAACGAGCAGTACTTC	CASSIDSPNEQYF
NA	TRBV9	TRBJ2-1	NA	TGTGCCAGCAGCGACCTTGGGTACTCCTACAATGAGCAGTTCTTC	CASSDLGYSYNEQFF
many	TRBV7-2	TRBJ2-1	TRBD2	TGTGCCAGCAGCTTAGGGGCTAGCGGGGGGGCCGTGCGGTACAATGAGCAGTTCTTC	CASSLGASGGAVRYNEQFF
many	TRBV29-1	TRBJ2-5	TRBD2	TGCAGCGGGGGGGGGTCACAAGAGACCCAGTACTTC	CSGGGSQETQYF
few	TRBV4-2	TRBJ1-1	NA	TGTGCCAGCAGCCAAGGGGGTCCCACTGAAGCTTTCTTT	CASSQGGPTEAFF
few	TRBV6-2/TRBV6-3	TRBJ2-7	TRBD1	TGTGCCAGCACCGGGGACAGGGCTGGAAACGAGCAGTACTTC	CASTGDRAGNEQYF
few	TRBV9	TRBJ2-2	NA	TGTGCCAGCACCGGGGGCATGGACACCGGGGAGCTGTTTTTT	CASTGGMDTGELFF
few	TRBV29-1	TRBJ2-1	TRBD1	TGCAGCGTTAGACAGGGGGTTGGCAATGAGCAGTTCTTC	CSVRQGVGNEQFF
few	TRBV12-3/TRBV12-4	TRBJ2-5	TRBD2	TGTGCCAGCAGTCTAGGGGGGGTAGGAGCGGGGGTGGAGACCCAGTACTTC	CASSLGGVGAGVETQYF
few	TRBV12-3/TRBV12-4	TRBJ2-7	TRBD1	TGTGCCAGCAGTTTTTTACAGGGGCAAGGGCCTCAGTACTTC	CASSFLQGQGPQYF
NA	TRBV5-5	TRBJ2-1	NA	TGTGCCAGCAGCTTTAGCACGAATGAGCAGTTCTTC	CASSFSTNEQFF
NA	TRBV13	TRBJ1-1	TRBD1	TGTGCCAGCAGAGACCGGGACAGGGACACTGAAGCTTTCTTT	CASRDRDRDTEAFF
NA	TRBV10-3	TRBJ2-1	TRBD1	TGTGCCATTGGACAGGGTAAGGAGAATGAGCAGTTCTTC	CAIGQGKENEQFF
few	TRBV10-3	TRBJ1-3	NA	TGTGCCATCAGTGACGGACAGGGAAACACCATATATTTT	CAISDGQGNTIYF
few	TRBV4-1	TRBJ1-4	TRBD1	TGCGCCAGCAGCCGCGGACAGGGAGGGGAGTTTAATGAAAAACTGTTTTTT	CASSRGQGGEFNEKLFF
NA	TRBV3-1	TRBJ1-2	TRBD1	TGTGCCAGCAGCCAAGAAGGGACAGAGGATGGCTACACCTTC	CASSQEGTEDGYTF
few	TRBV6-6	TRBJ1-4	NA	TGTGCCAGCAGTTACTCGGGTGCAACTAATGAAAAACTGTTTTTT	CASSYSGATNEKLFF
few	TRBV6-2/TRBV6-3	TRBJ1-3	NA	TGTGCCAGCAGTTATTGGGCCAACTCTGGAAACACCATATATTTT	CASSYWANSGNTIYF
few	TRBV4-1	TRBJ1-1	NA	TGCGCCAGCAGCCACCGGAACAGGGATGACACTGAAGCTTTCTTT	CASSHRNRDDTEAFF
NA	TRBV12-3/TRBV12-4	TRBJ2-7	NA	TGTGCCAGCAGTTCGACCGGCGGAGGGAGCTCCTACGAGCAGTACTTC	CASSSTGGGSSYEQYF
NA	TRBV4-1	TRBJ1-2	NA	TGCGCCAGCAGCCAGTCCACAGGGTTTGATTATGGCTACACCTTC	CASSQSTGFDYGYTF
few	TRBV12-2	TRBJ2-1	NA	TGTGCAAGTCGCCTTGGGGCAGGCCCAGGGTATGAGCAGTTCTTC	CASRLGAGPGYEQFF
NA	TRBV7-6	TRBJ2-3	NA	TGTGCCAGCAGCTTCGGGGGAGAGTCAGATACGCAGTATTTT	CASSFGGESDTQYF
NA	TRBV12-3/TRBV12-4	TRBJ2-5	NA	TGTGCCAGCAGTTCGGCAGGGAGTGGTGAAGAGACCCAGTACTTC	CASSSAGSGEETQYF
few	TRBV5-6	TRBJ2-7	NA	TGTGCCAGCAGCTTCCTATCTATGGAACAGTACTTC	CASSFLSMEQYF
few	TRBV9	TRBJ2-3	TRBD1	TGTGCCAGCAGCATGGACAGGGTGACAGATACGCAGTATTTT	CASSMDRVTDTQYF
NA	TRBV27	TRBJ1-2	TRBD1	TGTGCCAGCAGTCGGAGGGGGCGAGGTGGCTACACCTTC	CASSRRGRGGYTF